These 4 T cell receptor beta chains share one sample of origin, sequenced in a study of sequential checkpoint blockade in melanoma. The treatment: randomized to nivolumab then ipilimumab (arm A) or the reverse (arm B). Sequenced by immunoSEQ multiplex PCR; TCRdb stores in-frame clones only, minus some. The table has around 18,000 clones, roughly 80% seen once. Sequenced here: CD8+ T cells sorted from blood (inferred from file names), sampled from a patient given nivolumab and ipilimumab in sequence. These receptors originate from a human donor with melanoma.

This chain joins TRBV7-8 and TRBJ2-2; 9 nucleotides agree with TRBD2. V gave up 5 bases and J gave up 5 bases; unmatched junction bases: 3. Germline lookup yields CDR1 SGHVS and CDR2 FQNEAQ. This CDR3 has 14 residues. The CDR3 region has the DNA TGTGCCAGCAGCAGCAGCGGGAGGACCGGGGAGCTGTTTTTT. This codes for CASSSSGRTGELFF.

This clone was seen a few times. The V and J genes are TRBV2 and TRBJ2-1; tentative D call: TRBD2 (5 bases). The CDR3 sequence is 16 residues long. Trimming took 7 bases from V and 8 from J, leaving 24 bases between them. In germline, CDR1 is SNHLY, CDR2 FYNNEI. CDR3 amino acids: CASTPREAARVDEQFF. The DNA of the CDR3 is TGTGCCAGCACCCCCCGGGAAGCGGCCAGAGTGGATGAGCAGTTCTTC.

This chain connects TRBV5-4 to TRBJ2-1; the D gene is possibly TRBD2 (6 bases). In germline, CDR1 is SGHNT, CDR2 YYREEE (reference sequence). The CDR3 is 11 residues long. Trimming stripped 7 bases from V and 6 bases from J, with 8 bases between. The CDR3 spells CASAGLNEQFF. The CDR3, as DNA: TGTGCCAGCGCGGGACTCAATGAGCAGTTCTTC.

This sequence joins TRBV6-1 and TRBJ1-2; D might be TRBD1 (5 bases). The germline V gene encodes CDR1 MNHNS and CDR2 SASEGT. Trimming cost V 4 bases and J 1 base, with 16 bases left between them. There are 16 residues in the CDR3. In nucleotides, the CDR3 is TGTGCCAGCAGTGTCAGACAGCGAACCAATAACTATGGCTACACCTTC. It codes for CASSVRQRTNNYGYTF.